The clone carrying this T cell receptor (beta chain) was observed at least ten times. The data are from a study of T cells after yellow fever vaccination. Unmatched junction bases numbered 16, after V lost 3 bases and J lost 10 bases. CDR1 is SGDLS and CDR2 is YYNGEE in the germline V gene. The CDR3 sequence is 16 residues long. Via MiXCR, TCRdb re-called the 5' RACE reads, giving one row per CDR3 protein. The repertoire has some 150,000 distinct CDR3 sequences, about 7% of them found once; the top ten carry approximately 0.64%. The specimen was CD4+ T cells sorted from PBMCs, collected 10 days after the yellow fever booster vaccination. The V gene is TRBV9, the J gene TRBJ2-1, with 7 bases lining up with TRBD2. The source of this sequence is a man aged 25-45 years who received the YFV17D yellow fever vaccine. CDR3 DNA sequence: TGTGCCAGCAGCGCATCGGGACTAAACAACAAGTTGGAGCAGTTCTTC. This sequence encodes CASSASGLNNKLEQFF.